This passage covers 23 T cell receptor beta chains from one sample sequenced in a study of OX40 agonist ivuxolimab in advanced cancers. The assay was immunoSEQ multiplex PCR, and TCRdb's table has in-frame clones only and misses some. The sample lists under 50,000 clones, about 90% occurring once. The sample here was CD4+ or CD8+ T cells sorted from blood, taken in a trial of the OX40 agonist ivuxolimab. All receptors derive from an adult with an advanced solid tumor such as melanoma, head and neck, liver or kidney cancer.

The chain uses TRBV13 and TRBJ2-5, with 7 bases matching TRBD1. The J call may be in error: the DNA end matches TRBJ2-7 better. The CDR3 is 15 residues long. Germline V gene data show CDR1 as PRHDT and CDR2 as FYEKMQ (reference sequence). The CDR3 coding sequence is TGTGCCAGCAGCAAGGGACAGTCTAGCTCCTACGAGCAGTACTTC. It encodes CASSKGQSSSYEQYF.

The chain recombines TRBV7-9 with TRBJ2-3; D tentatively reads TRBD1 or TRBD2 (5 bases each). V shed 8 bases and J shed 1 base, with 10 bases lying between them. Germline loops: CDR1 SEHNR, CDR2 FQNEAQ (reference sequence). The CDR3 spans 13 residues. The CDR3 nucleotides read TGTGCCAGCGAGGGGCTCGGCACAGATACGCAGTATTTT. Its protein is CASEGLGTDTQYF.

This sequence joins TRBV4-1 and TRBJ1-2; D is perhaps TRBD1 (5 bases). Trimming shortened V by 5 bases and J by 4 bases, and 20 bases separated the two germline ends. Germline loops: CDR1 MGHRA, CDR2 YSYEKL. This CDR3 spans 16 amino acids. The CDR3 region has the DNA TGCGCCAGCAGCTCTCTAAGGGGCCAGGTTTCCTATGGCTACACCTTC. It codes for CASSSLRGQVSYGYTF.

The CDR3 DNA follows: TGTGCCAGTAGTATACAAACGAGGCAGTATTTT. This gives the protein CASSIQTRQYF. The V gene is TRBV19, the J gene TRBJ2-3; D gene uncertain. Germline CDR1 reads LNHDA; CDR2 reads SQIVND (reference sequence). CDR3 size: 11 residues. The V end was cut by 2 bases, the J end by 11 bases, with 8 bases between.

As DNA, the CDR3 is TGTGCCAGCGGGACAGGGGGCATCTACGAGCAGTACTTC. Amino acids: CASGTGGIYEQYF. The chain links TRBV2 to TRBJ2-7; TRBD1 agrees at 12 bases. The CDR3 contains 13 residues. Germline values: CDR1 SNHLY, CDR2 FYNNEI. V was clipped by 8 bases and J by 3 bases; unmatched bases: 2.

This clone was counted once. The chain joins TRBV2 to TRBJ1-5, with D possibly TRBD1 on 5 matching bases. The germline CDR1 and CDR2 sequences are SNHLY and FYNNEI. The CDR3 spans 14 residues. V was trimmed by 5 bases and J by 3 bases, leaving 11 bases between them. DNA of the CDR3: TGTGCCAGCAGTACCCAGGGATCCAATCAGCCCCAGCATTTT. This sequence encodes CASSTQGSNQPQHF.

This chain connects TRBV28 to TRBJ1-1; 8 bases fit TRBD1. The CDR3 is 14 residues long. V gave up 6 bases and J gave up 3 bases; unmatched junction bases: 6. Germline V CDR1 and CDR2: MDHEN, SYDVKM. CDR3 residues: CASRAEQGDTEAFF. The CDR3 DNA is TGTGCCAGCAGAGCTGAACAGGGGGACACTGAAGCTTTCTTT.

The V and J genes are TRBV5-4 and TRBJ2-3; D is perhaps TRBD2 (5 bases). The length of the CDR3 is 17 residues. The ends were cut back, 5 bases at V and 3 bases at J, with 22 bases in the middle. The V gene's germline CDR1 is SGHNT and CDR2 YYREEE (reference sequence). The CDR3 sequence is CASRPDAALPGTDTQYF. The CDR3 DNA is TGTGCCAGCAGGCCTGATGCAGCCCTCCCGGGGACAGATACGCAGTATTTT.

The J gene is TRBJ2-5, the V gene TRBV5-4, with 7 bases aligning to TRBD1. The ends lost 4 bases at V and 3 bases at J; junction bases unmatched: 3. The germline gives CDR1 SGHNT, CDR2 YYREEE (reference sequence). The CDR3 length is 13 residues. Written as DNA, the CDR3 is TGTGCCAGCAGCCGTGGGACAGAAGAGACCCAGTACTTC. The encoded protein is CASSRGTEETQYF.

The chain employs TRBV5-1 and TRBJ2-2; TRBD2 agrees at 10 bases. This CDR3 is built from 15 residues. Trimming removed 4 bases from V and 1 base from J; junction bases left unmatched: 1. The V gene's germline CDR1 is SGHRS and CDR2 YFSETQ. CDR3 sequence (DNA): TGCGCCAGCAGCCCTAGCGGGGGGAACACCGGGGAGCTGTTTTTT. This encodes CASSPSGGNTGELFF.

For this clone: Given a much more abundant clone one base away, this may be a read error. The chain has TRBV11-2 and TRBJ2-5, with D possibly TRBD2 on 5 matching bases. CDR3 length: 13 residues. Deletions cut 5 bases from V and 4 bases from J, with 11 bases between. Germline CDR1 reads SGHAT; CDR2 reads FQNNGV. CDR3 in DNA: TGTGCCAGCAGCCCGGACCGGGGAGAGACCCAGTACTTC. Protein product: CASSPDRGETQYF.

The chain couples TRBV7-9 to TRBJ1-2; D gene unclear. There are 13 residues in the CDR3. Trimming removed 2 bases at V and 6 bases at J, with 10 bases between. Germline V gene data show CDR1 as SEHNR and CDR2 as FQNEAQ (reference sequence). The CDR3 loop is CASSLKMSDGYTF. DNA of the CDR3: TGTGCCAGCAGCTTAAAGATGAGCGATGGCTACACCTTC.

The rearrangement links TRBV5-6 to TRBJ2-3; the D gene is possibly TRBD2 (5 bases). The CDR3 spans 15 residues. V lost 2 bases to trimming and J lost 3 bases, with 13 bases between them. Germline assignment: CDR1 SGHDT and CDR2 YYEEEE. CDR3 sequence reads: CASSFGVRATDTQYF. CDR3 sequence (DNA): TGTGCCAGCAGCTTCGGAGTGAGGGCAACAGATACGCAGTATTTT.

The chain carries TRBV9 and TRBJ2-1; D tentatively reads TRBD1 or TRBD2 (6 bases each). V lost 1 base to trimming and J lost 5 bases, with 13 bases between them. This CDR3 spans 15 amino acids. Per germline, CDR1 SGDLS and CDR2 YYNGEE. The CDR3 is CASSVQGGLDNEQFF. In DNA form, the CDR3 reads TGTGCCAGCAGCGTACAAGGGGGGTTGGACAATGAGCAGTTCTTC.

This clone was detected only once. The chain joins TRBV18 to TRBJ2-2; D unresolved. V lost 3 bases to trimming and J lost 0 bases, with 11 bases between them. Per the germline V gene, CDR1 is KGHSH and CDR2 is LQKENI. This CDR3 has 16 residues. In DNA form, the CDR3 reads TGTGCCAGCTCACCGACGGCCTTCGCGAACACCGGGGAGCTGTTTTTT. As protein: CASSPTAFANTGELFF. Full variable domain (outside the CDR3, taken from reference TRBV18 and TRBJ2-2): NAGVMQNPRHLVRRRGQEARLRCSPMKGHSHVYWYRQLPEEGLKFMVYLQKENIIDESGMPKERFSAEFPKEGPSILRIQQVVRGDSAAYFCASSPTAFANTGELFFGEGSRLTVL.

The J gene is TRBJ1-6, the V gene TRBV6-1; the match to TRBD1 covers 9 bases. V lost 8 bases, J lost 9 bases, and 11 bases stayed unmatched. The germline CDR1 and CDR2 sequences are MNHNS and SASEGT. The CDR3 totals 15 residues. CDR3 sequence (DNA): TGTGCCAGCTGCTCCGGGGGACAGGGTGTTTCACCCCTCCACTTT. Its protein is CASCSGGQGVSPLHF.

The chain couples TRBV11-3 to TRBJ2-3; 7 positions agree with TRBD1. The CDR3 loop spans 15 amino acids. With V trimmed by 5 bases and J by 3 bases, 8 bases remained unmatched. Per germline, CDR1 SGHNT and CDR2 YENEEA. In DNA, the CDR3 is TGTGCCAGCAGCCCCGGCAGGGGGACGACAGATACGCAGTATTTT. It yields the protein CASSPGRGTTDTQYF.

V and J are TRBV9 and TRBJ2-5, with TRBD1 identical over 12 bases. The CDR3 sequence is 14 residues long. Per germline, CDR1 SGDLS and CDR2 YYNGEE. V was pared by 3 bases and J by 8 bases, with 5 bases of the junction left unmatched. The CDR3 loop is CASSAWDRGPTQYF. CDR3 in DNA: TGTGCCAGCAGCGCGTGGGACAGGGGGCCTACCCAGTACTTC.

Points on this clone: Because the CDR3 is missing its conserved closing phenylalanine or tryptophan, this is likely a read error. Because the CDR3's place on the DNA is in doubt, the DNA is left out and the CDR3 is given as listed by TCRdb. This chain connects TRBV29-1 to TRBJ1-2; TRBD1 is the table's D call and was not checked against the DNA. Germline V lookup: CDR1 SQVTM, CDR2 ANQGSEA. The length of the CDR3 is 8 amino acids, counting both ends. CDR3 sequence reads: CSAGDSTL.

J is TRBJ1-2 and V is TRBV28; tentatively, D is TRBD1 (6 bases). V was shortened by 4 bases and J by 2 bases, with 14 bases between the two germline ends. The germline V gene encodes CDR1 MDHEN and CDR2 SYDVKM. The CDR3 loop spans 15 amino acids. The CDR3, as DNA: TGTGCCAGCAGTTCGGCAGGGCAGGGGAACTATGGCTACACCTTC. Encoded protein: CASSSAGQGNYGYTF.

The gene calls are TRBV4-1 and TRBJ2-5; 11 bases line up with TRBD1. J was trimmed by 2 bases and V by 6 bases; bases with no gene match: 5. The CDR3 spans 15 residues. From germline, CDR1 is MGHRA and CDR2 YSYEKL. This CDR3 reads CASSLDRGRQETQYF. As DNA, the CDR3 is TGCGCCAGCAGTCTGGACAGGGGGCGGCAAGAGACCCAGTACTTC.

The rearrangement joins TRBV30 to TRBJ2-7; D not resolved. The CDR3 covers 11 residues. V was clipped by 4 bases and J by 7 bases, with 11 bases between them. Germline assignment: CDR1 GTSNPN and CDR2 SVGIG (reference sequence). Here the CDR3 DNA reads TGTGCCTGGACAACCCAGCGTGAGCAGTACTTC. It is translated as CAWTTQREQYF. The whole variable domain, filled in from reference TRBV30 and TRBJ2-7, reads SQTIHQWPATLVQPVGSPLSLECTVEGTSNPNLYWYRQAAGRGLQLLFYSVGIGQISSEVPQNLSASRPQDRQFILSSKKLLLSDSGFYLCAWTTQREQYFGPGTRLTVT.

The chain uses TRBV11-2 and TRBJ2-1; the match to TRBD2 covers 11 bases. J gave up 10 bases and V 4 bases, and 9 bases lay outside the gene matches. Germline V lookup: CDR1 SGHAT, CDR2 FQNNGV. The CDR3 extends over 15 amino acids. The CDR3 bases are TGTGCCAGCAGCTCGCTAGCGGGAGGTTGGAACGAGCAGTTCTTC. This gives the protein CASSSLAGGWNEQFF.